Listed below are T cell receptor beta chains from one sample, sequenced in a study of blood T cell repertoires in COVID-19. Sequencing used immunoSEQ multiplex PCR; TCRdb keeps in-frame clones, though not all of them. The sample holds about 180,000 clones, roughly nine tenths seen once. The sequencing input was peripheral blood. The receptor set was obtained from a man younger than 30 who had recovered from COVID-19. The CDR3 runs from the conserved cysteine through the conserved F or W. Fields, in order: D gene, clone size, V gene, J gene, CDR3 DNA, CDR3 protein. D genes are given only for firm matches. Some rows mark clone size as missing; the rest say once, few, many or name a class of expanded clone.

TRBD2	-	TRBV5-1	TRBJ2-1	TGCGCCAGCAGCCCTACTCAGGGCACGGCGGGGGATGGAGCTCGGTTCTTC	CASSPTQGTAGDGARFF
TRBD2	-	TRBV4-3	TRBJ2-2	TGCGCCAGCAGCCAAGCCGGGGCGGGAGGAAAACTCACCGGGGAGCTGTTTTTT	CASSQAGAGGKLTGELFF
-	-	TRBV7-6	TRBJ1-6	TGTGCCAGCAGCCCGAGCCGGGAAAGCAATTCACCCCTCCACTTT	CASSPSRESNSPLHF
-	-	TRBV10-3	TRBJ2-1	TGTGCCATCAGTGAGTCGGGTGCGGTCTCCTACAATGAGCAGTTCTTC	CAISESGAVSYNEQFF
TRBD1	-	TRBV4-1	TRBJ2-3	TGCGCCAGCAGGCCTGTCCCGGGACAGAGCACAGATACGCAGTATTTT	CASRPVPGQSTDTQYF
-	once	TRBV27	TRBJ1-6	TGTGCCAGCAGTTGGGGGGTAAATAATTCACCCCTCCACTTT	CASSWGVNNSPLHF
-	-	TRBV6-1	TRBJ1-1	TGTGCCAGCAGTTGGGGGGTGAACACTGAAGCTTTCTTT	CASSWGVNTEAFF
-	-	TRBV5-4	TRBJ2-2	TGTGCCAGCAGCTTGATCCCACTAGACCACACCGGGGAGCTGTTTTTT	CASSLIPLDHTGELFF
TRBD1	-	TRBV28	TRBJ2-7	TGTGCCAGCAGTTCCTCCAGACGAACAGGGGGAAACGGGCAGTACTTC	CASSSSRRTGGNGQYF
TRBD2	-	TRBV5-4	TRBJ2-7	TGTGCCAGCACCCCGGGAGGGGTTTTGTCCTACGAGCAGTACTTC	CASTPGGVLSYEQYF
TRBD1	-	TRBV28	TRBJ2-5	TGTGCCAGCACACCAAGCCGGACAGGGCTAGAGACCCAGTACTTC	CASTPSRTGLETQYF
TRBD1	-	TRBV11-2	TRBJ2-5	TGTGCCAGCAGCTTAGGGAGAAGGGACAGAGAGACCCAGTACTTC	CASSLGRRDRETQYF
TRBD2	once	TRBV9	TRBJ2-5	TGTGCCAGCAGCCGGACTAGCGGGAGTACGAAGACCCAGTACTTC	CASSRTSGSTKTQYF
TRBD2	few	TRBV7-9	TRBJ2-7	TGTGCCAGCAGCCTTATAGCGGGAGGGCCCCCGGGTGAGCAGTACTTC	CASSLIAGGPPGEQYF
-	-	TRBV7-2	TRBJ1-2	TGTGCCAGCAGCTCCGGACACGTTCTCTTAGGGATTGGTGGCTACACCTTC	CASSSGHVLLGIGGYTF
-	-	TRBV7-9	TRBJ2-5	TGTGCCAGCAGCTTAGTAGCGCACTTACAAGAGACCCAGTACTTC	CASSLVAHLQETQYF
-	-	TRBV7-2	TRBJ1-5	TGTGCCAGCAGCTTAGCAGCGGGGGGGAACAATCAGCCCCAGCATTTT	CASSLAAGGNNQPQHF
-	-	TRBV10-1	TRBJ2-7	TGCGCCAGCAGTAGGGGCTACGAGCAGTACTTC	CASSRGYEQYF
-	-	TRBV28	TRBJ1-1	TGTGCCAGCAGTTTATCGGCCGTTAGGAGCACTGAAGCTTTCTTT	CASSLSAVRSTEAFF
TRBD2	few	TRBV9	TRBJ2-7	TGTGCCAGCAGCCTGGGACTAGCGGGAGGGCTTGCCGAGCAGTACTTC	CASSLGLAGGLAEQYF
TRBD1	-	TRBV28	TRBJ2-7	TGTGCCAGCACTTCGGACAGGGCGACAGGGGAGCAGTACTTC	CASTSDRATGEQYF
-	-	TRBV28	TRBJ1-5	TGTGCCAGCAGGCCGGGGGGCCCTAGCAATCAGCCCCAGCATTTT	CASRPGGPSNQPQHF
-	-	TRBV10-3	TRBJ2-2	TGTGCCATACAGGGAACCTTAGGAGCCGGGGAGCTGTTTTTT	CAIQGTLGAGELFF
TRBD2	-	TRBV10-3	TRBJ2-3	TGTGCCATCAGGGGGGGGTCTGGGAAAGATACGCAGTATTTT	CAIRGGSGKDTQYF
TRBD1	-	TRBV10-2	TRBJ1-6	TGCGCCAGCAGTCAAGGGACAGCCCATTCACCCCTCCACTTT	CASSQGTAHSPLHF
TRBD2	-	TRBV3-1/TRBV3-2	TRBJ2-2	TGTGCCAGCAGCCATCTACGCGCTAGCGGGAGGGGCCCCGGGGAGCTGTTTTTT	CASSHLRASGRGPGELFF
TRBD2	-	TRBV6-5	TRBJ2-3	TGTGCCAGCAGATCTAGCGGGAGTGATACGCAGTATTTT	CASRSSGSDTQYF
TRBD2	-	TRBV7-9	TRBJ2-7	TGTGCCAGCAGCTTCGGTTTGGGGGAGGGCCGGGAGCAGTACTTC	CASSFGLGEGREQYF
-	-	TRBV19	TRBJ1-6	TGTGCCAGTAGTAACGGGAATTCACCCCTCCACTTT	CASSNGNSPLHF
TRBD1	-	TRBV5-1	TRBJ2-5	TGCGCCAGCAGCTTGGCCGGGACAGGGAAAGAGACCCAGTACTTC	CASSLAGTGKETQYF
TRBD1	-	TRBV10-2	TRBJ1-1	TGCGCCAGCAGGGGGGACAGGGGCTACACTGAAGCTTTCTTT	CASRGDRGYTEAFF
TRBD1	-	TRBV11-3	TRBJ2-7	TGTGCCAGCAGCTTGACGGGACAGGCAGGGACCGAGCAGTACTTC	CASSLTGQAGTEQYF
-	once	TRBV29-1	TRBJ2-7	TGCAGCGTTGAACACAGGGACGAGCAGTACTTC	CSVEHRDEQYF
TRBD2	-	TRBV9	TRBJ2-2	TGTGCCAGCAGCGGGGGGAGCGGGAGTCAAGCCGGGGAGCTGTTTTTT	CASSGGSGSQAGELFF
-	once	TRBV5-6	TRBJ1-1	TGTGCCAGCAGCTTTCGCGGGGCGGCGGACACTGAAGCTTTCTTT	CASSFRGAADTEAFF
-	-	TRBV12-3/TRBV12-4	TRBJ1-1	TGTGCCAGCAGTTTTGGGAGCACTGAAGCTTTCTTT	CASSFGSTEAFF
TRBD1	once	TRBV18	TRBJ2-7	TGTGCCAGCTCACCACCAGGGGGCCTGTACGAGCAGTACTTC	CASSPPGGLYEQYF
TRBD2	few	TRBV19	TRBJ2-1	TGTGCCAGTAGTATGCAAGCGGGGGGATACAATGAGCAGTTCTTC	CASSMQAGGYNEQFF
-	-	TRBV6-2/TRBV6-3	TRBJ2-4	TGTGCCAGCAGTCACGGATCACAGGGAGGGTTAAACATTCAGTACTTC	CASSHGSQGGLNIQYF
-	few	TRBV27	TRBJ2-7	TGTGCCAGCAGTTTATCGATTGGAGTCTACGAGCAGTACTTC	CASSLSIGVYEQYF
TRBD2	-	TRBV28	TRBJ2-7	TGTGCCAGCAGCCCCGGGGGGGGTAGTGCGTACGAGCAGTACTTC	CASSPGGGSAYEQYF
-	-	TRBV23-1	TRBJ1-1	TGCGCCAGCAGTCAATCGGGCAGTCTGAACACTGAAGCTTTCTTT	CASSQSGSLNTEAFF
TRBD2	-	TRBV7-6	TRBJ2-3	TGTGCCAGCAGCGAACTAGCGGTGATCACAGATACGCAGTATTTT	CASSELAVITDTQYF
-	-	TRBV14	TRBJ1-2	TGTGCCAGCAGCCACCGGACAGTCTATGGCTACACCTTC	CASSHRTVYGYTF
TRBD1	once	TRBV5-1	TRBJ1-5	TGCGCCAGCAGCCTCCCGACAGGGACACCGGATCAGCCCCAGCATTTT	CASSLPTGTPDQPQHF
-	-	TRBV7-8	TRBJ2-1	TGTGCCAGCAGTTCCGAGCGGGTCAATAAGCAGTTCTTC	CASSSERVNKQFF
-	-	TRBV5-4	TRBJ2-7	TGTGCCAGCAGCTTGCCGGGTATCGAGCAGTACTTC	CASSLPGIEQYF
TRBD2	-	TRBV19	TRBJ2-2	TGTGCCAGTATAGCGGGAGCCCACACCGGGGAGCTGTTTTTT	CASIAGAHTGELFF
TRBD2	once	TRBV9	TRBJ2-1	TGTGCCAGCAGCGTATTAGGACTAGCGGTCTACAATGAGCAGTTCTTC	CASSVLGLAVYNEQFF
TRBD2	-	TRBV28	TRBJ2-7	TGTGCCAGCACCCCGAGCCTAGCGGTCTACGAGCAGTACTTC	CASTPSLAVYEQYF
TRBD2	-	TRBV15	TRBJ2-7	TGTGCCACCAGCAGAGGAGGTCGGCTAGCGGGGGACACCTACGAGCAGTACTTC	CATSRGGRLAGDTYEQYF
TRBD1	-	TRBV7-9	TRBJ2-5	TGTGCCAGCAGCTTAGCGGCAGGGGGCGAGAAAGAGACCCAGTACTTC	CASSLAAGGEKETQYF